This note documents a single TCR beta chain sequence. Antigen specificity is unknown. Coverage ceases 3 residues before the CDR3 finishes, and the germline J gene fills in the end. Using immunoSEQ multiplex PCR, the repertoire was profiled, and TCRdb retains in-frame clones only, with some absent. This sample's table reports over 45,000 clones. These data originate in a study of Tregs in tolerant kidney transplant recipients. General study points: Activated donor B cell expansion appeared to reveal the most relevant donor-specific TCRbeta repertoire. Donor-specific Treg expansion exceeded global Treg expansion in tolerant patients, suggesting antigen drive.

This CDR3 region has 16 residues. V lost 5 bases and J lost 0, with 14 bases in between. Germline values: CDR1 LNHDA, CDR2 SQIVND (reference sequence). The sequences come from CD4+ T cells from blood, collected before the transplant. This TCR was sampled from a human donor who received a combined kidney and bone marrow transplant. This rearrangement joins TRBV19 to TRBJ1-5; possible D gene TRBD1, 6 bases. The CDR3 DNA, read in part, is TGTGCCAGTAGTCCTGGGACACACAATAGCAATCAGCCC. Its protein is CASSPGTHNSNQP. The full CDR3 protein reads CASSPGTHNSNQPQHF.